This TCR beta chain was sequenced during a study of radiation and T cells in renal cell carcinoma. Regarding time point: blood 4 weeks post-SBRT, at nephrectomy. Treatment denoted: 15 Gy SBRT to primary tumor, nephrectomy 4 weeks later. Sequenced by immunoSEQ multiplex PCR; TCRdb stores in-frame clones only, minus some. The sample yields around 170,000 clones, about 85% seen once. The CDR3 has 17 residues. The V segment lost 0 bases and the J segment 10 bases; nucleotides outside the gene matches: 8. Germline V gives CDR1 LNHNV, CDR2 YYDKDF (reference sequence). This sequence was found in a woman aged 45-65 years with renal cell carcinoma. The chain carries TRBV15 and TRBJ2-2; 13 bases fit TRBD2. The material sequenced was blood, taken from a patient whose treatment included radiotherapy and nephrectomy. The CDR3 DNA reads as TGTGCCACCAGCAGAGAGAAAGGACTAGCGGGGGCGGCGGAGCTGTTTTTT. Protein product: CATSREKGLAGAAELFF.